This T cell receptor (beta chain) was identified in a study of cytomegalovirus exposure and HLA in healthy donors. Study details: A later analysis reported the same platform for the approximately 110 validation repertoires and the approximately 700 first-cohort repertoires. General study findings and limits: Reports described diagnosis of cytomegalovirus status by the classifier as highly specific and sensitive. Cytomegalovirus association was assigned to about 150 TCR beta chains.

A roughly 130-subject validation cohort, separate from the approximately 720-subject first cohort, supplied the donors. V lost 6 bases to trimming and J lost 4 bases, with 13 bases between them. CDR1 is SNHLY, CDR2 FYNNEI, per germline. CDR3 length: 14 residues. Here immunoSEQ multiplex PCR was the method, and the copy in TCRdb shows in-frame clones only, minus some. The repertoire holds about 150,000 clones, roughly 90% seen once, with around 24% in the top ten. Details on this clone: What it recognizes is unknown.

Sequenced: PBMCs. This clonotype was obtained from a man younger than 35 in good health and CMV-seropositive. The gene calls are TRBV2 and TRBJ2-1, with D possibly matching TRBD1 (6 bases). Here the CDR3 DNA reads TGTGCCAGCAGGGGGGCCTCGGGATACAATGAGCAGTTCTTC. It translates to CASRGASGYNEQFF. The full variable domain, its missing parts supplied by reference TRBV2 and TRBJ2-1, is EPEVTQTPSHQVTQMGQEVILRCVPISNHLYFYWYRQILGQKVEFLVSFYNNEISEKSEIFDDQFSVERPDGSNFTLKIRSTKLEDSAMYFCASRGASGYNEQFFGPGTRLTVL.